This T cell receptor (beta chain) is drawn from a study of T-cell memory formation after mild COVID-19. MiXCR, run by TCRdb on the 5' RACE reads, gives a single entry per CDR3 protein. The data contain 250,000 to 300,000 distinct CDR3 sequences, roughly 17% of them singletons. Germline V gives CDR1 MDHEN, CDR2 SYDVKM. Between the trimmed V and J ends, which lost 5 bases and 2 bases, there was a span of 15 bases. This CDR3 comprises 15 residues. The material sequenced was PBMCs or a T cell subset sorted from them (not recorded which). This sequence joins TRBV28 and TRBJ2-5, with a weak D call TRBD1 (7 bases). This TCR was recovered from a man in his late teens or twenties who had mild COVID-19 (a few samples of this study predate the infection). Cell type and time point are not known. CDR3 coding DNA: TGTGCCAGCAGTGCGGGACAGACAGTTCAAGAGACCCAGTACTTC. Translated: CASSAGQTVQETQYF.